The entry below gives a single T cell receptor beta chain sequence along with its context. The entry originates in a study of blood T cell repertoires in COVID-19. Repertoires were generated with immunoSEQ multiplex PCR, while TCRdb's copy carries only in-frame clones and drops some. Among some 49,000 clones listed, around 81% were seen once. After removal of 5 bases from V and 2 bases from J, the junction contained 3 bases not matched to a gene. CDR3 size: 14 residues. Germline assignment: CDR1 KGHDR and CDR2 SFDVKD. The sequencing input was peripheral blood. The rearrangement uses TRBV24-1 and TRBJ1-2; 8 bases align to TRBD1. This receptor was taken from an elderly woman with COVID-19, enrolled during active disease. DNA of the CDR3: TGTGCCACCAGTGTCCGGGACAGGAACTATGGCTACACCTTC. It codes for CATSVRDRNYGYTF.